This passage covers 13 T cell receptor beta chains from one sample sequenced in a study of regulatory T cells in long-lasting Graves disease. Noted time point: newly diagnosed GD, antithyroid drugs for less than 3 months. Extracted RNA from PBMCs served as the source of the TCR library. Arm-PCR of CDR3 regions with iRepertoire HTBI primers generated TCR beta libraries. Via MiXCR, TCRdb re-called the multiplex PCR reads, giving one row per CDR3 protein. The sample includes 520,000 or so distinct CDR3 sequences, about 12% seen only once; the top ten take about 8.9%. This same sample was also part of a study on T cells in Graves' hyperthyroidism and ophthalmopathy.

The source was peripheral blood mononuclear cells (PBMCs), collected at new diagnosis, from a patient treated with antithyroid drugs. The receptor source for this set is a woman between 25 and 40 years old with Graves disease.

This clonotype was detected ten times or more. The chain joins TRBV28 to TRBJ2-2; no definite D call. Germline CDR1 MDHEN, CDR2 SYDVKM. The CDR3 contains 17 residues. V was pared by 3 bases and J by 4 bases, with 18 bases between. For the CDR3, the DNA is TGTGCCAGCAGTTTCGTTCTGGGTTCGCTTGGCACCGGGGAGCTGTTTTTT. Its translation is CASSFVLGSLGTGELFF. The full variable domain, with the rest looked up from reference TRBV28 and TRBJ2-2, is DVKVTQSSRYLVKRTGEKVFLECVQDMDHENMFWYRQDPGLGLRLIYFSYDVKMKEKGDIPEGYSVSREKKERFSLILESASTNQTSMYLCASSFVLGSLGTGELFFGEGSRLTVL.

This clonotype was recorded at least ten times. This sequence joins TRBV28 and TRBJ2-7, with D possibly matching TRBD2 (6 bases). The CDR3 loop spans 14 amino acids. Germline V gene sequence: CDR1 MDHEN, CDR2 SYDVKM. Deletions cut 2 bases from V and 6 bases from J, with 14 bases between. The CDR3 DNA reads TGTGCCAGCAGTTTAGATGGGGGGTTCGGCGAGCAGTACTTC. It encodes CASSLDGGFGEQYF.

This clonotype occurred many times. V and J are TRBV27 and TRBJ2-6; D ambiguous. Trimming removed 4 bases at V and 1 base at J, with 8 bases between. This CDR3 region has 15 residues. The germline CDR1 and CDR2 sequences are MNHEY and SMNVEV (reference sequence). The chain's CDR3 is CASSYGPSGANVLTF. CDR3 nucleotide sequence: TGTGCCAGCAGTTACGGGCCTTCTGGGGCCAACGTCCTGACTTTC.

This clonotype showed up many times. The CDR3 DNA sequence: TGTGCCAGCAGTTCCCCCCCCGGGGGGGCCTCACCCTACGAGCAGTACTTC. Amino acids: CASSSPPGGASPYEQYF. J is TRBJ2-7 and V is TRBV28, with 8 bases aligning to TRBD2. CDR3 length: 17 amino acids. The junction had 13 bases not matched to a gene; V was cut back by 4 bases and J by 2 bases. In germline, CDR1 is MDHEN, CDR2 SYDVKM.

The V call is TRBV28, the J call TRBJ2-7; TRBD2 matches 9 bases. The trim removed 4 bases at V and 5 bases at J, leaving 18 bases unmatched. Per germline, CDR1 MDHEN and CDR2 SYDVKM. The CDR3 sequence is 18 residues long. The CDR3 region is CASSSLWGLLAGPDEQYF. CDR3 DNA sequence: TGTGCCAGCAGTTCTTTATGGGGACTACTAGCGGGCCCGGACGAGCAGTACTTC.

This clonotype has at least ten counts. The chain has TRBV28 and TRBJ2-6, with D unresolved. The germline V and J ends were trimmed by 2 bases and 2 bases, with 7 bases remaining between them. Germline V gives CDR1 MDHEN, CDR2 SYDVKM. This CDR3 is 15 amino acids long. CDR3 residues: CASSLGFTGANVLTF. CDR3 coding DNA: TGTGCCAGCAGTTTAGGGTTCACTGGGGCCAACGTCCTGACTTTC.

This clonotype was seen only a few times. V is TRBV19 and J is TRBJ1-4; no definite D call. The V and J ends lost 3 bases and 3 bases respectively, with 11 bases between them. There are 15 residues in the CDR3. CDR1 LNHDA and CDR2 SQIVND come from the germline V gene (reference sequence). CDR3: CASSIAQDANEKLFF. The CDR3 DNA reads as TGTGCCAGTAGTATCGCCCAGGACGCTAATGAAAAACTGTTTTTT.

This chain links TRBV28 with TRBJ1-1; 9 bases agree with TRBD1. CDR1 is MDHEN, CDR2 SYDVKM, per germline. The CDR3 sequence is 17 residues long. V trimming: 3 bases; J trimming: 3 bases; junction bases outside the gene matches: 11. The CDR3 sequence: CASSLTGGVTRYTEAFF. CDR3 coding DNA: TGTGCCAGCAGTTTGACAGGGGGTGTCACGAGGTACACTGAAGCTTTCTTT.

This clonotype has a handful of counts. V and J are TRBV5-5 and TRBJ1-1, with a possible D match to TRBD1 (6 bases). CDR1 SGHKS and CDR2 YYEKEE come from the germline V gene (reference sequence). The V gene lost 4 bases and the J gene lost 5 bases, with 15 bases spanning the gap. CDR3 length equals 14 residues. The CDR3 sequence is CASSPPSQGTEAFF. The CDR3 coding sequence is TGTGCCAGCAGCCCACCCTCGCAGGGGACTGAAGCTTTCTTT.

This clonotype was counted ten times or more. Here the CDR3 DNA reads TGTGCCAGCAGTTTATTAGACTGGTCAGATCCTAACACTGAAGCTTTCTTT. Translation gives CASSLLDWSDPNTEAFF. The chain combines TRBV28 with TRBJ1-1; D is ambiguous. CDR1 is MDHEN, CDR2 SYDVKM, per germline. V lost 1 base and J 2 bases, leaving 17 bases between the germline ends. The length of the CDR3 is 17 residues.

This clonotype was counted only a few times. The conserved phenylalanine or tryptophan is not found at the CDR3 terminus, so this likely reflects a read error. No DNA is shown, since the ends of the CDR3 on it are uncertain; the CDR3 is the one TCRdb lists. J is TRBJ2-7 and V is TRBV7-9; the table's D gene call, TRBD1, was not cross checked with the DNA. The CDR3 sequence runs 13 residues, both termini included. CDR1 SEHNR and CDR2 FQNEAQ come from the germline V gene (reference sequence). The CDR3 spells CASSLQQGQNQHL.

In its sample, this clonotype was seen many times. The chain has TRBV30 and TRBJ1-4; D is uncertain. The CDR3 has 13 residues. The germline V gene has CDR1 GTSNPN and CDR2 SVGIG (reference sequence). Deletions cut 7 bases from V and 7 bases from J, with 16 bases between. CDR3 protein: CASLVMGSEKLFF. CDR3 bases: TGTGCCTCTCTGGTGATGGGAAGTGAAAAACTGTTTTTT.

This clonotype was counted a few times. At one end, the junction sequence differs from germline, possibly due to a read error. The rearrangement uses TRBV11-2 and TRBJ2-3, with 12 bases identical to TRBD2. Germline CDR1 and CDR2: SGHAT and FQNNGV. The CDR3 contains 20 residues. The CDR3 protein is CAGSHFLGGHVTSGSFTQYF. The CDR3 nucleotides are TGTGCCGGCAGCCATTTTCTGGGGGGGCACGTGACTAGCGGGAGTTTTACGCAGTATTTT.